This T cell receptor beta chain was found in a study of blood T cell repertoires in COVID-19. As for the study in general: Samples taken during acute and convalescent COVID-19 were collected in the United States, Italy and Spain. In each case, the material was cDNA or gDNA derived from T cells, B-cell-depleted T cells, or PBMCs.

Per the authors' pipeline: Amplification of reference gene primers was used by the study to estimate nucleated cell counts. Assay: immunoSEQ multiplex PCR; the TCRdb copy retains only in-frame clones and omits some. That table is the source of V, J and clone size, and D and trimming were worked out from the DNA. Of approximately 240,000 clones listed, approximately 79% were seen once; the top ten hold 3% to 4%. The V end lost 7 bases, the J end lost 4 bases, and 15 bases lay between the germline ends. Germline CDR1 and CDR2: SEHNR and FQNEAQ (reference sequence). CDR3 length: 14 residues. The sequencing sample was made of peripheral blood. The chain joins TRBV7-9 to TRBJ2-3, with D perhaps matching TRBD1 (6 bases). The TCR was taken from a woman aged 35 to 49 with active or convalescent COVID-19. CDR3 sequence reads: CASIRNREADTQYF. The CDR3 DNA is TGTGCCAGCATACGTAACAGGGAAGCAGATACGCAGTATTTT.